Shown below are 26 T cell receptor beta chains from a single sample sequenced in a study of Graves' ophthalmopathy and Graves' hyperthyroidism. RNA transcripts were the source from which TCR beta CDR3 regions were amplified. Scientists carried out first-round RT-PCR using HTBI primers and then a second-round multiplex PCR. TCRdb redid the calling of the multiplex PCR reads with MiXCR, one entry per CDR3 protein. This sample has over 150,000 distinct CDR3 sequences; 30% to 45% occur once, and the top ten carry roughly 5.8%. Sequencing was performed on peripheral blood. Receptors originate from a middle-aged woman with Graves' ophthalmopathy.

The chain joins TRBV12-3 or TRBV12-4 to TRBJ2-5; 7 bases are a match to TRBD2. The CDR3 length is 16 residues. V trimming: 2 bases; J trimming: 4 bases; junction bases outside the gene matches: 10. The CDR3 nucleotides are TGTGCCAGCAGTTTATTAGGCGGGAGTCTTGGAGAGACCCAGTACTTC. Translated: CASSLLGGSLGETQYF.

This clonotype was observed at least ten times. V usage is TRBV2 and J usage is TRBJ2-7; D gene ambiguous. Germline CDR1 SNHLY, CDR2 FYNNEI. Trimming left V 4 bases short and J 2 bases short, with 15 bases between. The CDR3 totals 15 residues. The CDR3 coding sequence is TGTGCCAGCAGTGCCACAAGTGCCTTTCCCTACGAGCAGTACTTC. This encodes CASSATSAFPYEQYF.

This clonotype was seen many times. The chain is built from TRBV12-3 or TRBV12-4 and TRBJ2-2, with D hard to call. V was trimmed by 3 bases and J by 6 bases, leaving 2 bases between them. The CDR3 loop spans 11 amino acids. CDR3: CASSFPGELFF. CDR3 in DNA: TGTGCCAGCAGTTTCCCCGGGGAGCTGTTTTTT.

This chain joins TRBV6-2 or TRBV6-3 and TRBJ2-7, with D possibly being TRBD2 (6 bases). The germline CDR1 and CDR2 sequences are MNHEY and SVGEGT. V lost 6 bases and J lost 2, with 20 bases in between. There are 16 residues in the CDR3. The CDR3 sequence is CASRTTPGDGPYEQYF. CDR3 nucleotide sequence: TGTGCCAGCAGAACTACTCCGGGAGATGGCCCCTACGAGCAGTACTTC.

This clonotype has a count of ten or more. The V and J genes are TRBV20-1 and TRBJ1-6; D remains ambiguous. This CDR3 is built from 14 residues. Deletions cut 8 bases from V and 7 bases from J, with 18 bases between. CDR1 is DFQATT and CDR2 is SNEGSKA in the germline V gene (reference sequence). The CDR3 protein is CSNNNQLSNSPLHF. In DNA form, the CDR3 reads TGCAGTAACAATAACCAGCTATCGAATTCACCCCTCCACTTT.

This chain links TRBV11-2 with TRBJ2-2; perhaps D is TRBD1 or TRBD2 (6 bases each). The germline V gene has CDR1 SGHAT and CDR2 FQNNGV. This CDR3 comprises 16 residues. Trimming left V 5 bases short and J 4 bases short, with 17 bases between. The CDR3 bases are TGTGCCAGCAGCCTACGGTCTCGGGGGCTCACCGGGGAGCTGTTTTTT. It encodes CASSLRSRGLTGELFF.

The chain combines TRBV28 with TRBJ2-7; D possibly corresponds to TRBD2 (5 bases). Germline values: CDR1 MDHEN, CDR2 SYDVKM. The CDR3 loop spans 15 amino acids. Trimming removed 2 bases from V and 0 bases from J, with 11 bases in between. This chain's CDR3 is CASSLSGLFSYEQYF. In DNA, the CDR3 is TGTGCCAGCAGTTTAAGCGGACTCTTCTCCTACGAGCAGTACTTC.

This clonotype was detected many times. This rearrangement joins TRBV19 to TRBJ1-2, with D hard to call. Per germline, CDR1 LNHDA and CDR2 SQIVND (reference sequence). The CDR3 sequence is 15 residues long. V was shortened by 2 bases and J by 2 bases, with 12 bases between the two germline ends. This CDR3 is CASSIMSGGNYGYTF. The CDR3 DNA reads TGTGCCAGTAGTATAATGTCAGGAGGCAACTATGGCTACACCTTC.

This clonotype has ten or more counts. The chain uses TRBV20-1 and TRBJ1-2; 7 bases agree with TRBD1. The CDR3 contains 12 residues. The V gene's germline CDR1 is DFQATT and CDR2 SNEGSKA (reference sequence). The trim removed 6 bases at V and 5 bases at J, leaving 6 bases unmatched. The DNA of the CDR3 is TGCAGTGCCCCGAGACAGGGTTATGGCTACACCTTC. Translating gives CSAPRQGYGYTF.

This clonotype has at least ten counts. The chain links TRBV7-2 to TRBJ1-5, with TRBD1 as a possible D gene (6 bases). Germline V lookup: CDR1 SGHTA, CDR2 FQGNSA. V was shortened by 5 bases and J by 2 bases, with 10 bases between the two germline ends. This CDR3 has 14 amino acids. The CDR3 reads CASSNTGRNQPQHF. The CDR3 coding sequence is TGTGCCAGCAGCAATACAGGGCGCAATCAGCCCCAGCATTTT.

This clonotype was recorded many times. The DNA for the CDR3 is TGTGCCAGCAGAACCACAGGGGGCGGAAACATTCAGTACTTC. Translating it yields CASRTTGGGNIQYF. The chain carries TRBV11-2 and TRBJ2-4, with 9 bases matching TRBD1. V lost 6 bases, J lost 6 bases, and 6 bases stayed unmatched. CDR1 SGHAT and CDR2 FQNNGV come from the germline V gene. CDR3 length: 14 amino acids.

The V call is TRBV6-1, the J call TRBJ1-1; 7 bases agree with TRBD1. V trimming: 6 bases; J trimming: 13 bases; junction bases outside the gene matches: 14. The length of the CDR3 is 13 residues. Germline CDR1 and CDR2: MNHNS and SASEGT. CDR3 sequence: CASREGAGGRGFF. CDR3 DNA sequence: TGTGCCAGCAGGGAGGGGGCCGGTGGCCGGGGTTTCTTT.

This chain links TRBV6-2 or TRBV6-3 with TRBJ2-7; the D is unclear. Germline V CDR1 and CDR2: MNHEY, SVGEGT. Trimming left V 6 bases short and J 2 bases short, with 14 bases between. The CDR3 consists of 14 residues. The CDR3 here is CASSTPRGTYEQYF. The DNA for the CDR3 is TGTGCCAGCAGCACACCACGCGGAACCTACGAGCAGTACTTC.

The gene calls are TRBV9 and TRBJ2-4; perhaps TRBD1 as D (6 bases). The CDR3 sequence is 15 residues long. V dropped 4 bases and J dropped 5 bases, with 16 bases sitting between them. CDR1 is SGDLS and CDR2 is YYNGEE in the germline V gene. The CDR3 DNA reads as TGTGCCAGCAGCCCCTCAGGGGTTCTCCAAAACATTCAGTACTTC. Its protein is CASSPSGVLQNIQYF.

This clonotype was observed at least ten times. The genes are TRBV15 and TRBJ1-6; perhaps TRBD1 as D (6 bases). Between the trimmed V and J ends, which lost 0 bases and 9 bases, there was a span of 12 bases. Looked up from germline, CDR1 is LNHNV and CDR2 is YYDKDF (reference sequence). This CDR3 contains 15 residues. The CDR3 DNA sequence: TGTGCCACCAGCAGAGACAGGGGAACGGGTTCACCCCTCCACTTT. Encoded protein: CATSRDRGTGSPLHF.

The sample holds many counts of this clonotype. The chain carries TRBV30 and TRBJ1-1; possible D gene TRBD1, 6 bases. Trimming took off 2 bases at V and 5 bases at J, with 15 bases between the two ends. Germline V gives CDR1 GTSNPN, CDR2 SVGIG (reference sequence). This CDR3 region has 14 residues. CDR3: CAWSRKQGWTEAFF. CDR3 sequence (DNA): TGTGCCTGGAGTAGAAAACAGGGTTGGACTGAAGCTTTCTTT.

The chain combines TRBV5-5 with TRBJ2-7; TRBD2 matches at 10 bases. Per germline, CDR1 SGHKS and CDR2 YYEKEE (reference sequence). CDR3 length: 15 residues. J gave up 7 bases and V 0 bases, and 7 bases lay outside the gene matches. CDR3 in amino acids: CASSLASGSKWEQYF. CDR3 coding DNA: TGTGCCAGCAGCTTGGCTAGCGGGAGTAAGTGGGAGCAGTACTTC. Drawing the rest from reference TRBV5-5 and TRBJ2-7, the complete variable domain is DAGVTQSPTHLIKTRGQQVTLRCSPISGHKSVSWYQQVLGQGPQFIFQYYEKEERGRGNFPDRFSARQFPNYSSELNVNALLLGDSALYLCASSLASGSKWEQYFGPGTRLTVT.

At least ten counts were recorded for this clonotype. The chain combines TRBV28 with TRBJ1-2; D is uncertain. CDR3 length: 13 amino acids. V dropped 3 bases and J dropped 7 bases, with 12 bases sitting between them. CDR1 and CDR2 from the germline V gene are MDHEN and SYDVKM. CDR3 nucleotides: TGTGCCAGCAGTTTCGGAAGGGAAGGTGGCTACACCTTC. The encoded protein is CASSFGREGGYTF.

The chain is built from TRBV27 and TRBJ1-1; D may be TRBD1 (6 bases). CDR3 length: 14 residues. The germline V gene has CDR1 MNHEY and CDR2 SMNVEV (reference sequence). The germline V and J ends were trimmed by 6 bases and 11 bases, with 22 bases remaining between them. CDR3 nucleotide sequence: TGTGCCAGCAGAGGCGGGACACGGAACGGTGTTGCTTTCTTT. Its protein product is CASRGGTRNGVAFF.

For the CDR3, the DNA is TGTGCCAGCAGCTTAATTGGACAGAACACTGAAGCTTTCTTT. Amino acids: CASSLIGQNTEAFF. V is TRBV6-5 and J is TRBJ1-1; weak D call: TRBD1 (5 bases). Germline loops: CDR1 MNHEY, CDR2 SVGAGI. Trimming removed 6 bases from V and 1 base from J, with 12 bases in between. The CDR3 length is 14 residues.

The rearrangement links TRBV19 to TRBJ1-1; D gene ambiguous. The CDR3 has 11 residues. CDR1 is LNHDA, CDR2 SQIVND, per germline (reference sequence). Between the trimmed V and J ends, which lost 7 bases and 6 bases, there was a span of 9 bases. The CDR3 DNA follows: TGTGCCAGTAAGTGGGCGGCTGAAGCTTTCTTT. It translates to CASKWAAEAFF.

In this sample, this clonotype is medium-sized (0.01 to 0.1%). The chain is built from TRBV6-6 and TRBJ1-1; D uncertain. Germline CDR1 MNHNY, CDR2 SVGAGI (reference sequence). V dropped 2 bases and J dropped 0 bases, with 7 bases sitting between them. CDR3 length: 14 residues. CDR3 residues: CASSYGRMNTEAFF. CDR3 DNA sequence: TGTGCCAGCAGTTACGGCAGGATGAACACTGAAGCTTTCTTT.

The J gene is TRBJ2-3, the V gene TRBV29-1; 7 bases fit TRBD2. Germline V lookup: CDR1 SQVTM, CDR2 ANQGSEA. The CDR3 has 16 amino acids. V was pared by 6 bases and J by 2 bases, with 14 bases of the junction left unmatched. The CDR3 loop is CSVEGTGGEDTDTQYF. CDR3 nucleotides: TGCAGCGTGGAGGGGACGGGAGGTGAGGACACAGATACGCAGTATTTT.

This clonotype was seen only a few times. A junction boundary mismatches the germline segment, possibly from a read error. This sequence joins TRBV30 and TRBJ1-5; 8 nucleotides match TRBD1. Germline V gives CDR1 GTSNPN, CDR2 SVGIG (reference sequence). CDR3 size: 15 residues. The CDR3 DNA is TGTGCCTGGAGTGTGCCCGACAGGGGCAACCAGCCCCAGCATTTT. Translation: CAWSVPDRGNQPQHF.

This sequence joins TRBV19 and TRBJ2-5; D gene uncertain. This CDR3 comprises 13 residues. Deletions cut 5 bases from V and 0 bases from J, with 7 bases between. The V gene's germline CDR1 is LNHDA and CDR2 SQIVND (reference sequence). CDR3 in amino acids: CASSLGHQETQYF. CDR3 coding DNA: TGTGCCAGTAGTCTGGGCCACCAAGAGACCCAGTACTTC.

This clonotype has a count of ten or more. V and J are TRBV30 and TRBJ2-3, with 8 bases matching TRBD2. Germline V CDR1 and CDR2: GTSNPN, SVGIG (reference sequence). The junction had 2 bases not matched to a gene; V was cut back by 7 bases and J by 2 bases. The CDR3 spans 12 residues. The CDR3 protein is CALTSATDTQYF. The CDR3 bases are TGTGCCTTGACTAGCGCCACAGATACGCAGTATTTT.